This TCR beta chain was sequenced during a study of shared clonotypes between healthy human individuals. On this clone: Within the sample, other DNA sequences also encode this same CDR3.

Germline CDR1 is SGHRS and CDR2 is YFSETQ. The CDR3 totals 16 residues. The ends were cut back, 0 bases at V and 0 bases at J, with 11 bases in the middle. Naive CD4+ cells were CD45RA-selected; the remaining cells were memory. The method was immunoSEQ multiplex PCR; TCRdb's version includes in-frame clones alone and lacks a portion of them. The sample has over 2 million clones, about nine tenths seen once; the top ten hold around 0.35%. This receptor was taken from a man younger than 30 in good health. Some clones in this sample may be carry-over from other donors' samples. Source material: naive CD4+ T cells from PBMCs. Subset described: CD45RA+ positively selected. This sequence joins TRBV5-1 and TRBJ2-3; possible D gene TRBD2, 6 bases. This CDR3 reads CASSLAGSGSTDTQYF. The CDR3, as DNA: TGCGCCAGCAGCTTGGCGGGGAGCGGGAGCACAGATACGCAGTATTTT. The variable domain in full, completed from reference TRBV5-1 and TRBJ2-3, reads KAGVTQTPRYLIKTRGQQVTLSCSPISGHRSVSWYQQTPGQGLQFLFEYFSETQRNKGNFPGRFSGRQFSNSRSEMNVSTLELGDSALYLCASSLAGSGSTDTQYFGPGTRLTVL.